This TCR beta chain was documented in a study of blood T cell repertoires in COVID-19. Study-level background: Samples taken during acute and convalescent COVID-19 were collected in the United States, Italy and Spain.

Germline CDR1 and CDR2: SGHAT and FQNNGV. The CDR3 sequence is 16 residues long. Between the trimmed V and J ends, which lost 7 bases and 0 bases, there was a span of 13 bases. Per the authors' pipeline: For nucleated cells, counts were estimated from reference gene primer amplification. TCRdb's table, derived via immunoSEQ multiplex PCR, lists solely in-frame clones and lacks some. The DNA gave D and trimming, while V, J and clone size come from that table. This table has about 210,000 clones, more than 70% appearing once. Sequencing was carried out using PBMCs or T cells enriched from blood (not recorded which). The V and J genes are TRBV11-2 and TRBJ1-6; D not resolved. The TCR comes from a man younger than 45 with acute COVID-19. The CDR3 bases are TGTGCCAGCAAAGAAGCGGCGAGCTCCTATAATTCACCCCTCCACTTT. Residues: CASKEAASSYNSPLHF.